Following are 2 T cell receptor beta chains from one sample sequenced in a study of blood T cells in healthy people across ages. The use of a sample-barcoded 5' primer and a J-beta primer mix characterized a second PCR of roughly 7 to 11 cycles. TCRdb re-derived calls from the 5' RACE reads in MiXCR, one entry per CDR3 protein. The table records some 800,000 distinct CDR3 sequences, 20% to 30% of them present only once. These same data were also listed under a study on T cells of mothers and their children.

Sequenced sample: blood. Receptors originate from a boy aged 10-17 years in good health.

This clonotype has just a few counts. The conserved final phenylalanine or tryptophan is absent from the CDR3, which likely points to a read error. The chain uses TRBV7-9 and TRBJ2-4; 7 nucleotides align to TRBD1. CDR1 SEHNR and CDR2 FQNEAQ come from the germline V gene (reference sequence). V was pared by 5 bases and J by 6 bases, with 4 bases of the junction left unmatched. The length of the CDR3 is 13 residues. CDR3 sequence reads: CASSKQGINIQYL. CDR3 nucleotide sequence: TGTGCCAGCAGCAAACAGGGGATAAACATTCAGTACCTC.

This chain connects TRBV5-1 to TRBJ2-7, with D unresolved. V gave up 4 bases and J gave up 5 bases, with 13 bases separating them. This CDR3 has 13 residues. Looked up from germline, CDR1 is SGHRS and CDR2 is YFSETQ. CDR3 in amino acids: CASSNWVRNEQYF. CDR3 bases: TGCGCCAGCAGCAATTGGGTTCGGAACGAGCAGTACTTC.